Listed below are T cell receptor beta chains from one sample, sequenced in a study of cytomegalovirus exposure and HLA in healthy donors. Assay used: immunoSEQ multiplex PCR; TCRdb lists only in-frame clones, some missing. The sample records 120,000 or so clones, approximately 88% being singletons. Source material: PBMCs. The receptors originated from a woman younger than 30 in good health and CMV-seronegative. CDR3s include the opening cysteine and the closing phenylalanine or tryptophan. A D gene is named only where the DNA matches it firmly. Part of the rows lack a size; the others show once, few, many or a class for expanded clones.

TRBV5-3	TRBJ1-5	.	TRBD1	CARSSTGGLSNQPQHF	TGTGCCAGAAGCTCGACAGGGGGTTTGAGCAATCAGCCCCAGCATTTT
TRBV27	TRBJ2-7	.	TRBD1	CASSLRGRGQSEQYF	TGTGCCAGCAGTTTACGAGGCAGGGGGCAGTCCGAGCAGTACTTC
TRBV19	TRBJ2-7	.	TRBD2	CASSIFGTSGAKFYEQYF	TGTGCCAGTAGTATTTTTGGGACTAGCGGGGCAAAATTCTACGAGCAGTACTTC
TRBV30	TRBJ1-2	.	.	CAGTSANYGYTF	TGTGCCGGGACGTCAGCTAACTATGGCTACACCTTC
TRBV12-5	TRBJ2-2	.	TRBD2	CASGLRVWGGVANTGELFF	TGTGCTAGTGGTTTGAGGGTTTGGGGAGGGGTCGCGAACACCGGGGAGCTGTTTTTT
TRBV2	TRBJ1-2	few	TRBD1	CASSGTGGDGYTF	TGTGCCAGCAGCGGGACAGGGGGAGATGGCTACACCTTC
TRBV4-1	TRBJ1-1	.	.	CASSPTGPREAFF	TGCGCCAGCAGCCCAACAGGACCCCGGGAGGCTTTCTTT
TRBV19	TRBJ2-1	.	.	CASSTTDGGFYNEQFF	TGTGCCAGTAGTACCACCGACGGAGGGTTCTACAATGAGCAGTTCTTC
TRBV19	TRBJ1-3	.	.	CASSIQGTSPNTIYF	TGTGCCAGTAGTATCCAGGGAACTTCGCCAAACACCATATATTTT
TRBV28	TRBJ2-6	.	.	CASSLISGSGANVLTF	TGTGCCAGCAGTTTAATATCGGGCTCTGGGGCCAACGTCCTGACTTTC
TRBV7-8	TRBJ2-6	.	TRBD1	CASSSGGRGRLGANVLTF	TGTGCCAGCAGCTCTGGGGGCAGGGGGCGCCTTGGGGCCAACGTCCTGACTTTC
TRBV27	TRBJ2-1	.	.	CASSPRLVNEQFF	TGTGCCAGCAGTCCCAGACTAGTGAATGAGCAGTTCTTC
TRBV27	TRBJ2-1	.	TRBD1	CASIAGGAYNEQFF	TGTGCCAGCATAGCAGGGGGCGCGTACAATGAGCAGTTCTTC
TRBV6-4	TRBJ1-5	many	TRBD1	CASSDSTGGNQPQHF	TGTGCCAGCAGTGACTCGACAGGGGGCAATCAGCCCCAGCATTTT
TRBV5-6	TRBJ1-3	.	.	CASSSGQYSGNTIYF	TGTGCCAGCAGCTCAGGACAGTACTCTGGAAACACCATATATTTT
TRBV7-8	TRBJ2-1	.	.	CASSPLTSSSYNEQFF	TGTGCCAGCAGCCCCCTAACTAGTTCCTCCTACAATGAGCAGTTCTTC
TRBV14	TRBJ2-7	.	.	CASSPEGSEQYF	TGTGCCAGCAGCCCCGAGGGCAGCGAGCAGTACTTC
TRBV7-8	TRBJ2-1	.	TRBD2	CASSLWPRSSGRWGYNEQFF	TGTGCCAGCAGCTTATGGCCTAGGTCTAGCGGGAGGTGGGGGTACAATGAGCAGTTCTTC
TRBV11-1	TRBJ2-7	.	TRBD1	CASSPRTGGSYEQYF	TGTGCCAGCAGCCCCAGGACAGGGGGCTCCTACGAGCAGTACTTC
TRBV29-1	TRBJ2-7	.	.	CSAQDNSYEQYF	TGCAGCGCCCAGGACAACTCCTACGAGCAGTACTTC
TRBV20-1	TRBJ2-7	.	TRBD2	CSAGLAYEQYF	TGCAGTGCCGGACTAGCCTACGAGCAGTACTTC
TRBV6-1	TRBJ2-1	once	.	CASSRLVLEHNEQFF	TGTGCCAGCAGTAGACTAGTTTTAGAACACAATGAGCAGTTCTTC
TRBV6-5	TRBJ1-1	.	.	CASSYGGWNTEAFF	TGTGCCAGCAGTTACGGAGGTTGGAACACTGAAGCTTTCTTT
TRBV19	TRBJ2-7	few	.	CASSFSLQGYEQYF	TGTGCCAGTAGTTTCTCCCTCCAGGGCTACGAGCAGTACTTC
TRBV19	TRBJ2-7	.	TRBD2	CASSPAGGSYEQYF	TGTGCCAGTAGTCCAGCGGGAGGGTCCTACGAGCAGTACTTC
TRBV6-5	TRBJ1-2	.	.	CASNTLAGSLTGYTF	TGTGCCAGCAACACCCTGGCGGGGTCGCTCACTGGCTACACCTTC
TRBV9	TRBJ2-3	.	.	CASSPRGDTQYF	TGTGCCAGCAGCCCCCGGGGAGATACGCAGTATTTT
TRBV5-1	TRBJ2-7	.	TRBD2	CASSFGGSYEQYF	TGCGCCAGCAGCTTCGGGGGGAGCTACGAGCAGTACTTC
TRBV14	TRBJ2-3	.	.	CASSQDYPRGDTQYF	TGTGCCAGCAGCCAAGATTATCCTAGGGGGGATACGCAGTATTTT
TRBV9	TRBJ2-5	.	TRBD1	CASSEGTGWETQYF	TGTGCCAGCAGCGAGGGGACAGGGTGGGAGACCCAGTACTTC
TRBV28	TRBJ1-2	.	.	CASRGAFNYGYTF	TGTGCCAGCAGGGGGGCCTTCAACTATGGCTACACCTTC
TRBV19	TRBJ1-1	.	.	CASSMVRGYTEAFF	TGTGCCAGTAGTATGGTCAGGGGATACACTGAAGCTTTCTTT
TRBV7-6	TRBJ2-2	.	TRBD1	CASSPGQAGTGELFF	TGTGCCAGCAGCCCGGGACAGGCGGGCACCGGGGAGCTGTTTTTT
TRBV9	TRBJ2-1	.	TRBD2	CASSVDGGRTYNEQFF	TGTGCCAGCAGCGTAGATGGCGGGAGGACCTACAATGAGCAGTTCTTC
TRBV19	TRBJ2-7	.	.	CASSTGSSYEQYF	TGTGCCAGTAGCACAGGCAGCTCCTACGAGCAGTACTTC
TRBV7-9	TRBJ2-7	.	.	CASSPRTNGGEQYF	TGTGCCAGCAGCCCCCGGACCAATGGGGGGGAGCAGTACTTC
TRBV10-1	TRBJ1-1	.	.	CASSESVQDTEAFF	TGCGCCAGCAGTGAATCAGTCCAGGACACTGAAGCTTTCTTT
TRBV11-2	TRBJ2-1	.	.	CASSLEWGRSYNEQFF	TGTGCCAGCAGCTTAGAGTGGGGGCGATCTTACAATGAGCAGTTCTTC
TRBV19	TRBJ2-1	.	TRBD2	CASSIEGLAGKNEQFF	TGTGCCAGTAGTATAGAGGGACTAGCGGGGAAAAATGAGCAGTTCTTC
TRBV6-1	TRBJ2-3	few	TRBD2	CASSEEQGAGGFSTQYF	TGTGCCAGCAGTGAAGAACAGGGAGCGGGAGGTTTTTCGACGCAGTATTTT
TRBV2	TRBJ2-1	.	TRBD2	CASTQAASGRGEQFF	TGTGCCAGCACACAAGCGGCTAGCGGGAGGGGTGAGCAGTTCTTC
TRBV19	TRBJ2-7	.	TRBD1	CASLSRTGGEQYF	TGTGCCAGTCTTTCCAGGACAGGCGGCGAGCAGTACTTC
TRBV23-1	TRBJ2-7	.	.	CASSHPTGHFHYEQYF	TGCGCCAGCAGTCATCCCACGGGACACTTCCACTACGAGCAGTACTTC
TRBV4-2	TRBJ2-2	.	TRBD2	CASSHPGTSGRGSIPGELFF	TGTGCCAGCAGCCACCCTGGGACTAGCGGGAGGGGGTCAATTCCCGGGGAGCTGTTTTTT
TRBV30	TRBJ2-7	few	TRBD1	CAWSAGTGGFEQYF	TGTGCCTGGAGTGCCGGGACAGGGGGCTTTGAGCAGTACTTC
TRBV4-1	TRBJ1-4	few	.	CASSQVLSEKLFF	TGCGCCAGCAGCCAAGTCTTAAGCGAAAAACTGTTTTTT
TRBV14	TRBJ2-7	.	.	CASSQAGGALDEQYF	TGTGCCAGCAGCCAAGCTGGGGGGGCGCTGGACGAGCAGTACTTC
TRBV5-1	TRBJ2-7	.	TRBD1	CASSFGTGSYEQYF	TGCGCCAGCAGCTTTGGGACAGGGTCCTACGAGCAGTACTTC
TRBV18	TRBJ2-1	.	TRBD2	CASSPRGGHALAGDDNEQFF	TGTGCCAGCTCACCCCGAGGGGGCCACGCACTAGCGGGAGACGACAATGAGCAGTTCTTC
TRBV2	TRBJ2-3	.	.	CASSDNTRDTQYF	TGTGCCAGCAGTGATAATACTCGAGATACGCAGTATTTT
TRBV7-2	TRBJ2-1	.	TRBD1	CASSLVGQGVRVGNEQFF	TGTGCCAGCAGCTTAGTAGGTCAGGGGGTCCGGGTGGGCAATGAGCAGTTCTTC
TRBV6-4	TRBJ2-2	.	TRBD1	CASRGQGADTGELFF	TGTGCCAGCAGAGGACAGGGGGCCGACACCGGGGAGCTGTTTTTT
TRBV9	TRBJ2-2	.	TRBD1	CASSVGDRGRGELFF	TGTGCCAGCAGCGTAGGGGACAGGGGGCGCGGGGAGCTGTTTTTT
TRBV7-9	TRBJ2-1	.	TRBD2	CASSQRSGRAANEQFF	TGTGCCAGCAGCCAAAGGAGCGGGAGGGCCGCCAATGAGCAGTTCTTC
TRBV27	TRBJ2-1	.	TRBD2	CASSRRWLAGNEQFF	TGTGCCAGCAGTCGACGTTGGCTAGCGGGTAATGAGCAGTTCTTC
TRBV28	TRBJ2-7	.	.	CASSRTVYEQYF	TGTGCCAGCAGTAGGACAGTTTACGAGCAGTACTTC
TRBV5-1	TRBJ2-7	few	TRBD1	CASSLYGTVGYEQYF	TGCGCCAGCAGCTTGTACGGGACAGTGGGTTACGAGCAGTACTTC